This note documents a single T cell receptor (beta chain) sequence. Its cognate antigen has yet to be identified. Base qualities are missing; no much larger clone stands one base away. All of the isolated RNA was reverse transcribed with the High Capacity cDNA Reverse Transcription Kit, so expressed TCRB transcripts were sequenced. Naive, central memory and regulatory T cell samples underwent deep immunoSEQ sequencing, averaging roughly 3.5 million total reads per sample. After sorted cells were lysed in RLT buffer, RNA was extracted with DNase-treated RNeasy Micro or Mini kits, with the choice depending on cell number. Each cell subset was processed on its own to prevent cross-contamination, while patient and healthy donor samples were processed together. TCRB sequences were amplified from cDNA with the immunoSEQ multiplex PCR, producing 87-bp fragments spanning the CDR3 region. Sequencing of the amplicons was performed on the Illumina HiSeq platform. Regarding the original processing steps: Synthetic template baselines were used to correct PCR bias computationally, reads within Hamming distance 2 were collapsed together, and singletons that could not be merged were discarded. Reads were aligned against IMGT to assign V, D and J genes, CDR3 length and insertions or deletions at six rearrangement sites. Within each subset, clonotype counts were normalized to sorted cell number, after which true diversity and Gini coefficients were computed with the tcR R package. Repertoire sharing was quantified using the overlap coefficient calculated on TCRB nucleotide sequences. As a proxy for the pre-selection repertoire, out-of-frame TCRB sequences from naive cells were analyzed. The immuneACCESS repertoire file appears here via TCRdb, limited to in-frame rearrangements. These files lack a portion of the clones; in checked studies, under half of the deficit traces to unresolved V genes, and the cause of the others is not known. V and J calls plus clone size are reproduced from that table; the DNA served to infer D and trimming. Recorded for this sample are roughly 330,000 clones; 9.5% to 12% of them occurred a single time. 0.015% to 0.02% of the sample is taken by the ten largest.

Each donor gave one peripheral blood draw, averaging approximately 0.11 L, which was collected into heparinised tubes. A BD FACSAria II and a panel including CD45RO, CCR7, CD25, CD127, CD95 and CD27 were used to sort naive, central memory, regulatory and stem cell-like memory CD4+ T cells. Purity was above 95% for every sorted population. Right away, PBMCs were isolated by Lymphoprep density gradient centrifugation and were stained directly, with no culture step. So that batch effects would be minimized, each experiment stained and sorted samples in pairs, pairing one healthy donor with one patient. This sample was included in a study of beta chain features in type 1 diabetes listed by TCRdb under 2018. Regarding the research as a whole: Mean age, gender distribution, total cell number and subset yield were not different between patients and healthy donors. Across all samples, 107,917,701 sorted cells were examined, and cell number per subset correlated strongly with RNA yield. The study compared TCRB repertoires of sorted circulating CD4+ T cell subsets between recently diagnosed type 1 diabetes patients and matched healthy donors. Naive and central memory subsets were obtained from all 28 donors, but regulatory and stem cell-like memory subsets were isolated from only 8 patients and about 8 healthy donors.

What the authors observed across the whole study: Shorter templates might be favored by PCR, yet because patient and control samples were amplified and corrected together, any such skew would affect both groups equally. At VDJ recombination sites, patients with type 1 diabetes made fewer insertions and deleted more nucleotides, a pattern implying thymic rearrangement abnormalities. Because small numbers of individuals were included in the HLA sub-analyses, any influence of HLA type on TCRB rearrangement was left unresolved. Naive, central memory and regulatory TCRB repertoires appeared to be more alike among patients than among healthy donors. In all four CD4+ subsets, TCRB CDR3 length was moderately but significantly shorter in type 1 diabetes patients. Because cDNA was sequenced instead of genomic DNA, activated cells with high expression could be over-represented, although the groups did not differ in activation or CD3 levels.

Based on the germline V gene, the CDR1 and CDR2 sequences are SGDLS and YYNGEE. The CDR3 measures 15 amino acids from cysteine to phenylalanine. Only CDR3 DNA is held: 45 bases, read in frame from base 1. V ends up 3 bases short and J 4 bases short, with an unmatched junction base count of 4. This sequence originates from a woman in her 30s in good health. Sequencing was carried out using naive CD4+ T cells from blood. This sample's cell subset or site label indicates: true naive CD4+ T cells. The rearranged segments are TRBV9 and TRBJ2-7; TRBD2 matches 13 bases in the middle. The bases are TGTGCCAGCAGCGCGCAGACTAGCGGGAGGTACGAGCAGTACTTC. It is translated as CASSAQTSGRYEQYF. The entire variable domain, with the stretches around the CDR3 drawn from the reference TRBV9 and TRBJ2-7 proteins, is DSGVTQTPKHLITATGQRVTLRCSPRSGDLSVYWYQQSLDQGLQFLIQYYNGEERAKGNILERFSAQQFPDLHSELNLSSLELGDSALYFCASSAQTSGRYEQYFGPGTRLTVT.